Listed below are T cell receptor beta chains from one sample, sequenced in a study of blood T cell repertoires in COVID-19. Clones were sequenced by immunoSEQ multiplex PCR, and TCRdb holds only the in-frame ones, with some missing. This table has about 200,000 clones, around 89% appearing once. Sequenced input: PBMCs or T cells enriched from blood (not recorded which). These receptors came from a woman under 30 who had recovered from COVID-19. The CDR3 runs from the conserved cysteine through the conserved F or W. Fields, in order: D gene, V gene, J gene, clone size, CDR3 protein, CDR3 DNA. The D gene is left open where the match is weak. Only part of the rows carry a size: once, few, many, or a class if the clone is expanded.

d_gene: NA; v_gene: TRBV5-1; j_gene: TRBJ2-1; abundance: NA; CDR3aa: CASSFPDSLNEQFF; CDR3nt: TGCGCCAGCAGCTTCCCTGACAGCCTCAATGAGCAGTTCTTC
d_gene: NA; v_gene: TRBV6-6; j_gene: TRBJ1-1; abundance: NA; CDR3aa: CASSYTGIPEAFF; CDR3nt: TGTGCCAGCAGTTACACCGGGATCCCTGAAGCTTTCTTT
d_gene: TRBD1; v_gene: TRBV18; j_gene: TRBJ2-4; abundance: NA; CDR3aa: CASSPPKGAQNIQYF; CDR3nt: TGTGCCAGCTCACCACCGAAGGGGGCGCAAAACATTCAGTACTTC
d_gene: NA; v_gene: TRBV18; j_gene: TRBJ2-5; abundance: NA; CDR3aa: CASSRGQETQYF; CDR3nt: TGTGCCAGCTCGCGTGGCCAAGAGACCCAGTACTTC
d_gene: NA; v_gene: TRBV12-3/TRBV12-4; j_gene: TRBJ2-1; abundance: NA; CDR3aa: CASSLASRSEQFF; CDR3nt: TGTGCCAGCAGTTTAGCGTCGAGGTCGGAGCAGTTCTTC
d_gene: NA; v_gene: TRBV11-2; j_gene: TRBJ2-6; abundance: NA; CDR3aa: CASSLDVRVSGANVLTF; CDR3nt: TGTGCCAGCAGCTTAGATGTGCGGGTGTCTGGGGCCAACGTCCTGACTTTC
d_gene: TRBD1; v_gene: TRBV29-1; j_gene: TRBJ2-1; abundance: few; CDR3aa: CSVSTSTGGRDEQFF; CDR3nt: TGCAGCGTTTCAACCTCGACAGGGGGCAGGGATGAGCAGTTCTTC
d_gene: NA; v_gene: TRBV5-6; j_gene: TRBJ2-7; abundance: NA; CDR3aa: CASSLGDTWYEQYF; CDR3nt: TGTGCCAGCAGCTTGGGGGACACTTGGTACGAGCAGTACTTC
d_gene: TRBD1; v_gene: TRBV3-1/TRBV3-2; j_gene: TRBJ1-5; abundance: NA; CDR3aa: CASSQEKCVQDREGQPQHF; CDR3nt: TGTGCCAGCAGCCAAGAGAAGTGTGTCCAGGACAGGGAGGGTCAGCCCCAGCATTTT
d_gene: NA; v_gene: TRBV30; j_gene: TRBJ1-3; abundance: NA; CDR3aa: CAWSVVGAAGNTIYF; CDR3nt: TGTGCCTGGAGTGTTGTGGGGGCAGCTGGAAACACCATATATTTT
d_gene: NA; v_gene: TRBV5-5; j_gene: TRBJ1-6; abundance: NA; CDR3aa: CASTLEPQGSNSPLHF; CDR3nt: TGTGCCAGCACCTTGGAGCCTCAGGGGTCTAATTCACCCCTCCACTTT